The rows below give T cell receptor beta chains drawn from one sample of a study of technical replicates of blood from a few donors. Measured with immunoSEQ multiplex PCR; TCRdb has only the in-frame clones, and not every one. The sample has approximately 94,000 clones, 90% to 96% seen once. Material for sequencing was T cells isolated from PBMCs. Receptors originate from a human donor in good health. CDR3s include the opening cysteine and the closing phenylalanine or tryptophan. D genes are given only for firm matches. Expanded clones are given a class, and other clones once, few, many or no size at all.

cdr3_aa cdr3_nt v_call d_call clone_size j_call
CASRITGGAKGYTF TGTGCCAGCAGAATAACAGGGGGCGCGAAAGGCTACACCTTC TRBV27 TRBD1 . TRBJ1-2
CASSVGGDRYNEQFF TGTGCCAGCAGCGTAGGAGGGGACAGATACAATGAGCAGTTCTTC TRBV9 TRBD1 . TRBJ2-1
CASSIIYSSTDTQYF TGTGCCAGTAGTATAATCTACTCTAGCACAGATACGCAGTATTTT TRBV19 . once TRBJ2-3
CASMRLAGTTDTQYF TGTGCCAGCATGAGACTAGCGGGAACCACAGATACGCAGTATTTT TRBV7-9 TRBD2 . TRBJ2-3
CASSPSVGDSGANVLTF TGTGCCAGCAGTCCCTCAGTGGGCGACTCTGGGGCCAACGTCCTGACTTTC TRBV27 . . TRBJ2-6
CASSFTSGSDEQFF TGTGCCAGCAGCTTTACTAGCGGGAGCGATGAGCAGTTCTTC TRBV11-2 TRBD2 . TRBJ2-1
CASKGGQGIVNTEAFF TGTGCCAGTAAAGGGGGACAGGGGATCGTGAACACTGAAGCTTTCTTT TRBV19 TRBD1 . TRBJ1-1
CAWSVQGRGAFF TGTGCCTGGAGTGTACAGGGCCGCGGGGCTTTCTTT TRBV30 . few TRBJ1-1
CASSQGGHAGQGLKEEKLFF TGCGCCAGCAGCCAGGGGGGCCACGCGGGACAGGGTTTAAAGGAAGAAAAACTGTTTTTT TRBV4-1 TRBD1 . TRBJ1-4
CASSTDMMGEQYF TGTGCCAGCAGTACCGACATGATGGGCGAGCAGTACTTC TRBV27 . . TRBJ2-7
CASSANQGSGNTIYF TGTGCCAGCAGTGCGAACCAGGGCTCTGGAAACACCATATATTTT TRBV6-1 . . TRBJ1-3
CASRQEIAGANEQFF TGTGCCAGCAGACAAGAAATAGCGGGAGCCAATGAGCAGTTCTTC TRBV7-3 TRBD2 . TRBJ2-1
CASSVGTSGLYEQYF TGTGCCAGCAGCGTAGGAACTAGCGGGCTCTACGAGCAGTACTTC TRBV9 TRBD2 . TRBJ2-7
CASSLVAEAFF TGTGCCAGCAGCTTAGTAGCAGAAGCTTTCTTT TRBV7-9 . . TRBJ1-1
CASSYSPDRGAFF TGTGCCAGCAGTTACTCCCCGGACAGGGGAGCTTTCTTT TRBV6-6 TRBD1 . TRBJ1-1
CASSILRTTGELFF TGTGCCAGTAGTATTTTGCGGACTACCGGGGAGCTGTTTTTT TRBV19 . . TRBJ2-2
CASSYSEGNYGYTF TGTGCCAGCAGTTACTCGGAGGGTAACTATGGCTACACCTTC TRBV6-5 . . TRBJ1-2
CASSLDLAGRGQFF TGTGCCAGCAGCTTAGATCTAGCGGGAAGAGGGCAGTTCTTC TRBV7-2 TRBD2 . TRBJ2-1
CASRPLRGYGYTF TGTGCCAGCAGGCCTCTCCGGGGCTATGGCTACACCTTC TRBV14 . . TRBJ1-2
CASSGGDYEQYF TGTGCCAGCAGTGGAGGAGACTACGAGCAGTACTTC TRBV2 . . TRBJ2-7
CASSVAGGGPTTQYF TGTGCCAGCAGCGTAGCTGGGGGAGGGCCGACCACGCAGTATTTT TRBV9 TRBD2 once TRBJ2-3
CASRMQGDGNTIYF TGTGCCAGCAGGATGCAGGGGGATGGAAACACCATATATTTT TRBV6-1 TRBD1 once TRBJ1-3
CASRGGNTEAFF TGTGCCAGCAGAGGGGGGAACACTGAAGCTTTCTTT TRBV7-9 . once TRBJ1-1
CASSGDIYGYTF TGTGCCAGCAGCGGCGACATCTATGGCTACACCTTC TRBV9 . . TRBJ1-2
CASSVASGETQYF TGTGCCAGCAGCGTAGCCAGCGGAGAGACCCAGTACTTC TRBV9 . . TRBJ2-5
CASSFIEANYGYTF TGTGCCAGCAGTTTCATAGAAGCTAACTATGGCTACACCTTC TRBV28 . . TRBJ1-2
CASSAGNEQFF TGTGCCAGCAGCGCGGGTAATGAGCAGTTCTTC TRBV9 . . TRBJ2-1
CAWSPPGTGSYEQYF TGTGCCTGGAGTCCCCCCGGGACAGGGAGCTACGAGCAGTACTTC TRBV30 TRBD1 . TRBJ2-7
CASSQGGIAGANVLTF TGCGCCAGCAGCCAAGGCGGAATCGCCGGGGCCAACGTCCTGACTTTC TRBV4-1 . . TRBJ2-6
CASSSSGGVGVFSSYNEQFF TGTGCCAGTAGTTCCTCCGGCGGGGTAGGAGTTTTCAGCTCCTACAATGAGCAGTTCTTC TRBV19 . . TRBJ2-1
CASSSRGGQGNEQFF TGTGCCAGCAGCTCGAGGGGGGGACAGGGTAATGAGCAGTTCTTC TRBV11-3 TRBD1 . TRBJ2-1
CASSMGQSQDTEAFF TGTGCCAGTAGTATGGGACAGTCGCAGGACACTGAAGCTTTCTTT TRBV19 TRBD1 . TRBJ1-1
CASSWGQGYEQYF TGTGCCAGCAGCTGGGGACAGGGGTACGAGCAGTACTTC TRBV27 TRBD1 . TRBJ2-7
CAWNTGIISGANVLTF TGTGCCTGGAATACGGGGATTATCTCTGGGGCCAACGTCCTGACTTTC TRBV30 . . TRBJ2-6
CASSSPTGGNYGYTF TGCGCCAGCAGTTCGCCGACAGGGGGAAACTATGGCTACACCTTC TRBV5-1 TRBD1 . TRBJ1-2
CAIRLDRGYLNTEAFF TGTGCCATCAGATTGGACAGGGGCTACCTAAACACTGAAGCTTTCTTT TRBV10-3 TRBD1 . TRBJ1-1
CASSESIRTGSAGVPGKLYEQYF TGCGCCAGCAGCGAATCCATTAGGACAGGTTCGGCGGGCGTGCCGGGGAAACTCTACGAGCAGTACTTC TRBV5-1 TRBD1 . TRBJ2-7